A selection of T cell receptor beta chains follows, all from one sample in a study of blood T cell repertoires in COVID-19. Here immunoSEQ multiplex PCR was the method, and the copy in TCRdb shows in-frame clones only, minus some. The table lists 150,000 or so clones, 75% to 90% of them singletons. Source material: peripheral blood. The receptors here all came from a young man with COVID-19, enrolled during active disease. Both conserved end residues are part of each CDR3. A D gene is named only where the DNA matches it firmly. Size is omitted from some rows. Given values are once, few, many or a class for expanded clones.

many	TRBJ1-6	TRBV27	.	CASRAASSYNSPLHF	TGTGCCAGCAGGGCGGCGAGCTCCTATAATTCACCCCTCCACTTT
few	TRBJ2-1	TRBV20-1	.	CSASDPPERFF	TGCAGTGCTAGTGACCCCCCGGAGCGGTTCTTC
.	TRBJ2-5	TRBV6-2/TRBV6-3	TRBD2	CASSYPSRGGQETQYF	TGTGCCAGCAGTTACCCCTCCCGCGGGGGGCAAGAGACCCAGTACTTC
.	TRBJ2-3	TRBV5-1	.	CASSLGPGVHTQYF	TGCGCCAGCAGCTTAGGCCCGGGGGTGCATACGCAGTATTTT
.	TRBJ2-2	TRBV2	.	CASSEGGVDTGELFF	TGTGCCAGCAGTGAAGGGGGGGTGGACACCGGGGAGCTGTTTTTT
.	TRBJ2-6	TRBV7-9	.	CASRSGSGANVLTF	TGTGCCAGCAGATCGGGCTCTGGGGCCAACGTCCTGACTTTC
.	TRBJ2-7	TRBV5-1	TRBD1	CASRRDRADEQYF	TGCGCCAGCAGACGGGACAGGGCTGACGAGCAGTACTTC
.	TRBJ1-1	TRBV6-5	.	CASTGGGGTEAFF	TGTGCCAGCACTGGGGGCGGTGGCACTGAAGCTTTCTTT
.	TRBJ1-1	TRBV18	TRBD1	CASSPTGGNTEAFF	TGTGCCAGCTCACCGACAGGGGGTAACACTGAAGCTTTCTTT
.	TRBJ2-7	TRBV6-1	TRBD1	CASSEARDRVNSYEQYF	TGTGCCAGCAGTGAAGCGCGCGACAGGGTAAATTCCTACGAGCAGTACTTC
few	TRBJ2-3	TRBV7-9	TRBD1	CASTSRTGGDTQYF	TGTGCCAGCACCTCACGGACAGGGGGGGATACGCAGTATTTT
.	TRBJ1-4	TRBV7-9	TRBD1	CASSLRTGGDEKLLF	TGTGCCAGCAGCTTAAGGACAGGGGGCGATGAAAAACTGCTTTTT
.	TRBJ2-7	TRBV6-5	TRBD1	CASSYSRAGGAYEQYF	TGTGCCAGCAGTTACTCGAGGGCAGGGGGCGCCTACGAGCAGTACTTC
.	TRBJ2-7	TRBV6-5	TRBD1	CASRGDRGSSYEQYF	TGTGCCAGCAGAGGGGACAGGGGAAGCTCCTACGAGCAGTACTTC
.	TRBJ1-2	TRBV25-1	TRBD1	CASSNRGEDGYTF	TGTGCCAGCAGTAACAGGGGCGAAGATGGCTACACCTTC
.	TRBJ2-5	TRBV6-1	.	CASSESGTQYF	TGTGCCAGCAGTGAGAGCGGGACCCAGTACTTC
few	TRBJ1-2	TRBV7-8	TRBD1	CASSLRDRANYGYTF	TGTGCCAGCAGCTTACGGGACAGGGCTAACTATGGCTACACCTTC
.	TRBJ2-1	TRBV29-1	.	CSVVGSAASSYNEQFF	TGCAGCGTTGTTGGGAGCGCGGCAAGCTCCTACAATGAGCAGTTCTTC
.	TRBJ2-1	TRBV6-2/TRBV6-3	TRBD2	CASSPRWGVASGRANEQFF	TGTGCCAGCAGTCCCCGATGGGGGGTGGCTAGCGGGAGGGCCAATGAGCAGTTCTTC
.	TRBJ2-5	TRBV28	TRBD2	CASKLWLAGQETQYF	TGTGCCAGCAAACTTTGGCTAGCGGGCCAAGAGACCCAGTACTTC
few	TRBJ1-2	TRBV9	TRBD1	CASSDRQGAYGYTF	TGTGCCAGCAGCGACCGACAGGGGGCGTATGGCTACACCTTC
.	TRBJ2-7	TRBV7-2	TRBD2	CASSLDLAGGRTYEQYF	TGTGCCAGCAGCTTAGATCTAGCGGGAGGCCGTACCTACGAGCAGTACTTC
.	TRBJ1-6	TRBV6-5	TRBD1	CASSRDRGQSPLHF	TGTGCCAGCAGCCGGGACAGGGGGCAATCACCCCTCCACTTT
.	TRBJ2-1	TRBV2	TRBD2	CASRGLAGLFF	TGTGCCAGCAGGGGACTAGCGGGTTTGTTCTTC
.	TRBJ1-1	TRBV30	TRBD1	CAWRGGRFLRAFF	TGTGCCTGGAGAGGGGGCAGGTTCTTGCGGGCTTTCTTT
once	TRBJ2-5	TRBV28	.	CASSLGGGETQYF	TGTGCCAGCAGTTTGGGAGGGGGTGAGACCCAGTACTTC
few	TRBJ2-1	TRBV4-1	.	CASSQLGGAWNEQFF	TGCGCCAGCAGCCAATTAGGGGGGGCGTGGAATGAGCAGTTCTTC
.	TRBJ2-2	TRBV2	.	CASRWTQGSGELFF	TGTGCCAGCAGGTGGACACAGGGATCCGGGGAGCTGTTTTTT
.	TRBJ2-7	TRBV7-9	TRBD1	CASSILTGGRGEQYF	TGTGCCAGCAGCATTTTGACAGGGGGCAGAGGCGAGCAGTACTTC
.	TRBJ2-1	TRBV4-3	.	CASSQDWTSYNEQFF	TGCGCCAGCAGCCAAGATTGGACATCCTACAATGAGCAGTTCTTC
.	TRBJ2-3	TRBV30	.	CAWTGSGGTDTQYF	TGTGCCTGGACGGGTTCGGGGGGCACAGATACGCAGTATTTT
.	TRBJ2-1	TRBV24-1	.	CATSDHRGGSYNEQFF	TGTGCCACCAGTGACCACAGGGGGGGGTCCTACAATGAGCAGTTCTTC
once	TRBJ2-2	TRBV27	TRBD2	CASSLTLAEANTGELFF	TGTGCCAGCAGTCTTACGCTAGCGGAAGCGAACACCGGGGAGCTGTTTTTT
.	TRBJ2-7	TRBV27	TRBD2	CASSPGTSGYEQYF	TGTGCCAGCAGCCCCGGGACTAGCGGGTACGAGCAGTACTTC
.	TRBJ2-3	TRBV10-3	TRBD2	CAISLAVGTDTQYF	TGTGCCATCAGTCTAGCGGTCGGCACAGATACGCAGTATTTT
.	TRBJ1-5	TRBV7-8	TRBD1	CASSADRAVRQPQHF	TGTGCCAGCAGCGCCGACAGGGCGGTCCGTCAGCCCCAGCATTTT
medium-sized	TRBJ2-7	TRBV6-6	TRBD1	CASRDRTGGLYEQYF	TGTGCCAGCAGAGACAGGACAGGGGGTTTGTACGAGCAGTACTTC
.	TRBJ1-1	TRBV4-3	.	CASSPGGGPNTEAFF	TGCGCCAGCAGCCCCGGCGGGGGGCCGAACACTGAAGCTTTCTTT
.	TRBJ2-3	TRBV11-2	TRBD2	CASSGGLAGPTDTQYF	TGTGCCAGCAGCGGGGGACTAGCGGGACCCACAGATACGCAGTATTTT
.	TRBJ2-6	TRBV5-1	.	CASSTGFAGANVLTF	TGCGCCAGCAGTACAGGGTTCGCTGGGGCCAACGTCCTGACTTTC
.	TRBJ2-1	TRBV27	TRBD2	CASSFRDYWFF	TGTGCCAGCAGTTTCCGGGACTACTGGTTCTTC
.	TRBJ2-1	TRBV3-1/TRBV3-2	TRBD2	CASTRSAGSNEQFF	TGTGCCAGCACCAGATCAGCGGGGAGCAATGAGCAGTTCTTC